This TCR beta chain was documented in a study of blood T cell dynamics during melanoma immunotherapy. On the study more broadly: First-line therapy was either pembrolizumab or nivolumab with ipilimumab for metastatic melanoma.

The time point denotes: week 3, after first cycle of checkpoint inhibitor. TCRdb keeps only in-frame clones here, not all; method: immunoSEQ multiplex PCR. The repertoire holds some 9,800 clones, with more than 85% as singletons. Germline V gives CDR1 SGHTA, CDR2 FQGTGA. The CDR3 has 16 residues. The trim removed 5 bases at V and 7 bases at J, leaving 16 bases unmatched. J is TRBJ1-2 and V is TRBV7-3, with 7 positions matching TRBD1. Sequencing was performed on blood, taken from a patient treated with checkpoint blockade. The clonotype was recovered from a human donor with melanoma. CDR3 residues: CASSPSADRHFRGYTF. As DNA, the CDR3 is TGTGCCAGCAGCCCGTCAGCGGACAGGCATTTCCGTGGCTACACCTTC.